Listed here are 26 T cell receptor beta chains from one sample, sequenced in a study of beta chain features in type 1 diabetes. The study reverse transcribed the entire isolated RNA, so it sequenced expressed TCRB transcripts. Sequencing used immunoSEQ multiplex PCR; TCRdb keeps in-frame clones, though not all of them. The table lists 390,000 or so clones, approximately 15% of them singletons. Input material: naive CD4+ T cells from blood. These receptors were obtained from a young man in good health.

The chain combines TRBV30 with TRBJ1-2; a possible D gene is TRBD1 (5 bases). The CDR3 is 12 amino acids. V was clipped by 4 bases and J by 1 base, with 7 bases between them. Germline V gene sequence: CDR1 GTSNPN, CDR2 SVGIG (reference sequence). In DNA form, the CDR3 reads TGTGCCTGGAAGGGACTTAACTATGGCTACACCTTC. Residues: CAWKGLNYGYTF.

This chain uses TRBV18 with TRBJ2-7; TRBD2 matches 14 bases. V lost 6 bases to trimming and J lost 4 bases; unmatched junction nucleotides: 5. Germline-derived CDR1 and CDR2 are KGHSH and LQKENI. CDR3 size: 15 residues. CDR3 DNA: TGTGCCAGCTCTTCCGGACTAGCGGGAGGTTACGAGCAGTACGTC. It codes for CASSSGLAGGYEQYV.

J is TRBJ2-3 and V is TRBV2; 7 nucleotides agree with TRBD1. Germline CDR1 and CDR2: SNHLY and FYNNEI. The V and J ends lost 6 bases and 1 base, in that order; junction bases with no gene match: 7. CDR3 length: 15 amino acids. The CDR3 loop is CASSVQGSGTDTQYF. CDR3 DNA: TGTGCCAGCAGCGTACAGGGGAGTGGCACAGATACGCAGTATTTT. The variable domain in full, completed from reference TRBV2 and TRBJ2-3, reads EPEVTQTPSHQVTQMGQEVILRCVPISNHLYFYWYRQILGQKVEFLVSFYNNEISEKSEIFDDQFSVERPDGSNFTLKIRSTKLEDSAMYFCASSVQGSGTDTQYFGPGTRLTVL.

This clone turned up a few times. J is TRBJ2-7 and V is TRBV5-6; 9 bases align to TRBD2. Germline trimming cut 0 bases from V and 2 bases from J; bases unmatched to any gene: 3. This CDR3 is 15 amino acids long. CDR1 SGHDT and CDR2 YYEEEE come from the germline V gene. This chain's CDR3 is CASSLELAGAYEQYF. CDR3 nucleotides: TGTGCCAGCAGCTTGGAGTTAGCGGGGGCCTACGAGCAGTACTTC. Combining the CDR3 with reference TRBV5-6 and TRBJ2-7 gives the whole variable domain DAGVTQSPTHLIKTRGQQVTLRCSPKSGHDTVSWYQQALGQGPQFIFQYYEEEERQRGNFPDRFSGHQFPNYSSELNVNALLLGDSALYLCASSLELAGAYEQYFGPGTRLTVT.

This chain links TRBV19 with TRBJ1-2; D gene unclear. Germline CDR1 reads LNHDA; CDR2 reads SQIVND (reference sequence). CDR3 size: 14 residues. V was shortened by 6 bases and J by 4 bases, with 15 bases between the two germline ends. The chain's CDR3 is CASRTSDGLYGYTF. In DNA, the CDR3 is TGTGCCAGTAGGACGTCGGACGGACTCTATGGCTACACCTTC.

This clone was counted between two and nine times. The V call is TRBV7-2, the J call TRBJ2-3; 8 bases agree with TRBD2. V lost 5 bases and J lost 2; bases outside the gene matches: 6. Germline-derived CDR1 and CDR2 are SGHTA and FQGNSA. The CDR3 length is 15 residues. The CDR3 DNA reads as TGTGCCAGCAGCGTTAGCGGGGCCGCCACAGATACGCAGTATTTT. This translates into CASSVSGAATDTQYF.

Ten or more counts support this clone. The CDR3, as DNA: TGTGCCTGGAGGACAGAGTACAGGAGCACAGATACGCAGTATTTT. This encodes CAWRTEYRSTDTQYF. The chain uses TRBV30 and TRBJ2-3; D might be TRBD1 (5 bases). Germline V CDR1 and CDR2: GTSNPN, SVGIG (reference sequence). The CDR3 has 15 residues. V was pared by 3 bases and J by 0 bases, with 13 bases between.

On this clone: This sample includes further DNA sequences coding for the same CDR3. V gene TRBV30 combines with J gene TRBJ2-1; D is ambiguous. CDR3 length: 12 amino acids. Germline loops: CDR1 GTSNPN, CDR2 SVGIG (reference sequence). V was shortened by 5 bases and J by 0 bases, with 5 bases between the two germline ends. CDR3 protein: CAWSSSYNEQFF. CDR3 sequence (DNA): TGTGCCTGGTCTAGCTCCTACAATGAGCAGTTCTTC.

This sequence joins TRBV7-9 and TRBJ1-1; D call uncertain. The CDR3 has 11 residues. CDR1 and CDR2 from the germline V gene are SEHNR and FQNEAQ (reference sequence). V lost 6 bases and J 10 bases, leaving 12 bases between the germline ends. This chain's CDR3 is CASSIGERAFF. CDR3 in DNA: TGTGCCAGCAGTATAGGTGAAAGAGCTTTCTTT.

The chain has TRBV4-1 and TRBJ2-5, with D perhaps matching TRBD1 or TRBD2 (5 bases each). V gave up 0 bases and J gave up 5 bases, with 19 bases separating them. CDR1 MGHRA and CDR2 YSYEKL come from the germline V gene. The CDR3 length is 17 residues. The CDR3 nucleotides read TGCGCCAGCAGCCAAGATACTCGTGTGGGACGAAAGGAGACCCAGTACTTC. It encodes CASSQDTRVGRKETQYF.

There are a few counts of this clone. This rearrangement joins TRBV7-6 to TRBJ1-1; D might be TRBD1 (6 bases). V was pared by 5 bases and J by 1 base, with 11 bases between. The CDR3 has 14 amino acids. Germline CDR1 is SGHVS and CDR2 is FNYEAQ. The CDR3 nucleotides are TGTGCCAGCAGCACACGGACAGCGAACACTGAAGCTTTCTTT. It specifies CASSTRTANTEAFF.

This clone has a handful of counts. V and J are TRBV21-1 and TRBJ1-1. TRBV21-1 is recorded as a pseudogene. This CDR3 has 11 amino acids. In DNA, the CDR3 is TGTGCCAGCAGCATTCGACCTGAAGCTTTCTTT. This sequence encodes CASSIRPEAFF.

This clone was detected a few times. The V call is TRBV14, the J call TRBJ2-5; tentative D call: TRBD2 (7 bases). CDR1 and CDR2 (germline): SGHDN, FVKESK. There are 13 residues in the CDR3. The V gene lost 3 bases and the J gene lost 5 bases, with 10 bases spanning the gap. The CDR3 nucleotides read TGTGCCAGCAGCCACGGCGGGGGCGAGACCCAGTACTTC. Its protein product is CASSHGGGETQYF.

The CDR3 loop is CASSLGRGPYNEQFF. The CDR3 DNA is TGTGCCAGCAGCTTAGGGCGGGGGCCCTACAATGAGCAGTTCTTC. The chain employs TRBV7-2 and TRBJ2-1; TRBD2 is a possible D gene (7 bases). CDR3 length: 15 residues. Germline assignment: CDR1 SGHTA and CDR2 FQGNSA. Trimming stripped 1 base from V and 2 bases from J, with 9 bases between.

This clone has just a few counts. The chain couples TRBV5-1 to TRBJ1-1, with D perhaps TRBD1 (5 bases). The CDR3 length is 13 residues. Per germline, CDR1 SGHRS and CDR2 YFSETQ. V lost 4 bases to trimming and J lost 2 bases, with 9 bases between them. The CDR3 bases are TGCGCCAGCAGCGTCGACAGTAACACTGAAGCTTTCTTT. Translation gives CASSVDSNTEAFF.

The chain carries TRBV11-3 and TRBJ2-5, with TRBD1 matching 8 bases. This CDR3 is built from 14 residues. Germline V lookup: CDR1 SGHNT, CDR2 YENEEA. V lost 6 bases to trimming and J lost 5 bases; unmatched junction nucleotides: 8. CDR3 sequence reads: CASRQTGAGETQYF. As DNA, the CDR3 is TGTGCCAGCAGGCAGACAGGGGCTGGGGAGACCCAGTACTTC.

The V gene is TRBV5-1, the J gene TRBJ1-6, with D uncertain. Germline V lookup: CDR1 SGHRS, CDR2 YFSETQ. The V and J ends lost 1 base and 15 bases respectively, with 11 bases between them. CDR3 length equals 12 residues. The CDR3: CASSLNARDLHF. CDR3 DNA: TGCGCCAGCAGCTTGAACGCGCGTGACCTCCACTTT.

This chain links TRBV25-1 with TRBJ2-2, with TRBD1 matching 7 bases. This CDR3 contains 16 residues. After removal of 9 bases from V and 0 bases from J, the junction contained 10 bases not matched to a gene. Germline assignment: CDR1 MGHDK and CDR2 SYGVNS. The CDR3 sequence is CASRDSLPANTGELFF. CDR3 DNA: TGTGCCAGTCGGGACAGCTTACCCGCGAACACCGGGGAGCTGTTTTTT. Combining the CDR3 with reference TRBV25-1 and TRBJ2-2 gives the whole variable domain EADIYQTPRYLVIGTGKKITLECSQTMGHDKMYWYQQDPGMELHLIHYSYGVNSTEKGDLSSESTVSRIRTEHFPLTLESARPSHTSQYLCASRDSLPANTGELFFGEGSRLTVL.

This sequence joins TRBV4-2 and TRBJ2-1; D is perhaps TRBD1 (6 bases). The length of the CDR3 is 14 residues. Germline V CDR1 and CDR2: LGHNA, YNFKEQ. V gave up 2 bases and J gave up 3 bases, with 8 bases separating them. CDR3 in amino acids: CASSQPDSYNEQFF. CDR3 DNA: TGTGCCAGCAGCCAACCGGACAGCTACAATGAGCAGTTCTTC.

This clone has just a few counts. This sequence joins TRBV6-1 and TRBJ2-3, with D tentatively TRBD1 (6 bases). Germline V gene sequence: CDR1 MNHNS, CDR2 SASEGT. V lost 4 bases and J lost 4, with 24 bases in between. This CDR3 has 18 amino acids. DNA of the CDR3: TGTGCCAGCAGTGCACTAACCGCGCAGGGGACAAACCCAGATACGCAGTATTTT. It is translated as CASSALTAQGTNPDTQYF.

In this sample, this clone turned up many times. The J gene is TRBJ1-1, the V gene TRBV30; D perhaps matches TRBD1 (6 bases). Trimming removed 1 base at V and 12 bases at J, with 12 bases between. In germline, CDR1 is GTSNPN, CDR2 SVGIG (reference sequence). The CDR3 is made up of 11 amino acids. CDR3 DNA sequence: TGTGCCTGGAGTGCAGGGGCTTTTCCTTTCTTT. Encoded protein: CAWSAGAFPFF.

V and J are TRBV5-1 and TRBJ2-5, with 9 bases matching TRBD2. Germline trimming cut 3 bases from V and 5 bases from J; bases unmatched to any gene: 8. Germline assignment: CDR1 SGHRS and CDR2 YFSETQ. CDR3 length equals 15 residues. CDR3 bases: TGCGCCAGCAGCTCCGGGACTAGCATCTTGGAGACCCAGTACTTC. This encodes CASSSGTSILETQYF.

The table lists this clone with a few counts. This chain connects TRBV14 to TRBJ2-7; 11 nucleotides align to TRBD2. The CDR3 length is 15 residues. V dropped 4 bases and J dropped 7; count of bases not matched to a gene: 9. In germline, CDR1 is SGHDN, CDR2 FVKESK. The CDR3 reads CASSPTSGARKEQYF. For the CDR3, the DNA is TGTGCCAGCAGCCCGACTAGCGGGGCCCGTAAAGAGCAGTACTTC.

This clone was counted at least ten times. The CDR3 DNA follows: TGCGCCAGCAGCCAGGGTAGCGGGACGTACAATGAGCAGTTCTTC. It translates to CASSQGSGTYNEQFF. This chain links TRBV4-3 with TRBJ2-1; 8 bases map to TRBD2. V gave up 3 bases and J gave up 4 bases; unmatched junction bases: 5. Germline loops: CDR1 LGHNA, CDR2 YSLEER. This CDR3 contains 15 residues.

This clone occurred a few times. The rearrangement links TRBV21-1 to TRBJ2-7; no check of the table's D call, TRBD1, against the DNA was made. TRBV21-1 constitutes a pseudogene. The CDR3 runs to 16 residues. The CDR3 protein is CASSLDRQETSYEQYV. CDR3 sequence (DNA): TGTGCCAGCAGCCTGGATCGCCAGGAAACCTCCTACGAGCAGTACGTC.

The rearrangement links TRBV29-1 to TRBJ2-7; D not certain. Germline values: CDR1 SQVTM, CDR2 ANQGSEA. The germline V and J ends were trimmed by 0 bases and 0 bases, with 6 bases remaining between them. This CDR3 comprises 13 residues. DNA for the CDR3: TGCAGCGTTGAAGATCAGCACTCCTACGAGCAGTACTTC. This codes for CSVEDQHSYEQYF.